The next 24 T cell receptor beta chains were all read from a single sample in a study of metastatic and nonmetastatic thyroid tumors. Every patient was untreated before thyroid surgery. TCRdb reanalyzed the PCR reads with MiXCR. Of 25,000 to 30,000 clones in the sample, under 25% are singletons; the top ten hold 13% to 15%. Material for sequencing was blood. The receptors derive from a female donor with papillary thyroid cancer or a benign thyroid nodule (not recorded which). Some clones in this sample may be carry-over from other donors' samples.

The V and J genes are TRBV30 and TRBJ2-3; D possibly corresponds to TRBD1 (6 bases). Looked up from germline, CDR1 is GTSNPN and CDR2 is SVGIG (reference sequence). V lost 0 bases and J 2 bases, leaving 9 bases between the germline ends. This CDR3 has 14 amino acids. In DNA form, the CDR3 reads TGTGCCTGGAGTGTAAACAGGGACACAGATACGCAGTATTTT. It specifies CAWSVNRDTDTQYF.

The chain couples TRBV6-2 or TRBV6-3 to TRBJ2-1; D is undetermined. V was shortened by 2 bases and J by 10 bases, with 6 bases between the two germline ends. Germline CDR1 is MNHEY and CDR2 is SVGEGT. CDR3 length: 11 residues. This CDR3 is CASSYRTEQFF. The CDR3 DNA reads TGTGCCAGCAGTTACCGTACGGAGCAGTTCTTC.

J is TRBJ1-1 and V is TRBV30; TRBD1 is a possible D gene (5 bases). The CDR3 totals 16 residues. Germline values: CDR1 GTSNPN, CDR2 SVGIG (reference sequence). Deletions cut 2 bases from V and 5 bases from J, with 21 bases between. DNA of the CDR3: TGTGCCTGGAGTAGCATTAGACAAGGGGCGCAAACTGAAGCTTTCTTT. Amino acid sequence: CAWSSIRQGAQTEAFF. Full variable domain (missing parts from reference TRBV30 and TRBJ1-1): SQTIHQWPATLVQPVGSPLSLECTVEGTSNPNLYWYRQAAGRGLQLLFYSVGIGQISSEVPQNLSASRPQDRQFILSSKKLLLSDSGFYLCAWSSIRQGAQTEAFFGQGTRLTVV.

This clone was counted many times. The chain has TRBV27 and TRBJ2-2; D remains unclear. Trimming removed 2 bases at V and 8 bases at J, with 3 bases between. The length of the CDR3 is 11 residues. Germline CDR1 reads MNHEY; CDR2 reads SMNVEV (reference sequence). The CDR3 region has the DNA TGTGCCAGCAGTTTACGGGGGGAGCTGTTTTTT. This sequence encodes CASSLRGELFF.

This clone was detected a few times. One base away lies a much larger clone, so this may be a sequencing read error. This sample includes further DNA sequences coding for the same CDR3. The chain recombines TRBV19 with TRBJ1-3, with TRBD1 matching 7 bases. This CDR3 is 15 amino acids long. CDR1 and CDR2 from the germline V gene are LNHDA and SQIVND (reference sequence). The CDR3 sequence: CVSRTGEYPGNTIYF. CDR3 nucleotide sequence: TGTGTCAGTAGGACAGGTGAGTATCCTGGAAACACCATATATTTT.

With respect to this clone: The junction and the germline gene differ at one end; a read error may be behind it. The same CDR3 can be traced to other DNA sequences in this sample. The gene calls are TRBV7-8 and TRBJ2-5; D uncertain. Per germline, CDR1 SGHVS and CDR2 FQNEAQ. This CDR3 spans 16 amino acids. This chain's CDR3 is CASSRPRELRQETQYF. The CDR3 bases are TGCGCCAGCAGCCGCCCTCGCGAACTACGACAAGAGACCCAGTACTTC. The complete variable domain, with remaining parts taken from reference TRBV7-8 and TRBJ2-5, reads GAGVSQSPRYKVAKRGQDVALRCDPISGHVSLFWYQQALGQGPEFLTYFQNEAQLDKSGLPSDRFFAERPEGSVSTLKIQRTQQEDSAVYLCASSRPRELRQETQYFGPGTRLLVL.

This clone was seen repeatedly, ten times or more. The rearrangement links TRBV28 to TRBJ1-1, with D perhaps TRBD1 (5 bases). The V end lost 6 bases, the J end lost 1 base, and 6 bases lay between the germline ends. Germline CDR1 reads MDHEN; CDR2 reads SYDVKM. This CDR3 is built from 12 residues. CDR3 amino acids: CASSQGNTEAFF. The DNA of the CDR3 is TGTGCCAGCAGCCAGGGGAACACTGAAGCTTTCTTT. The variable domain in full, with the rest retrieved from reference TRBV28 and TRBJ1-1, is DVKVTQSSRYLVKRTGEKVFLECVQDMDHENMFWYRQDPGLGLRLIYFSYDVKMKEKGDIPEGYSVSREKKERFSLILESASTNQTSMYLCASSQGNTEAFFGQGTRLTVV.

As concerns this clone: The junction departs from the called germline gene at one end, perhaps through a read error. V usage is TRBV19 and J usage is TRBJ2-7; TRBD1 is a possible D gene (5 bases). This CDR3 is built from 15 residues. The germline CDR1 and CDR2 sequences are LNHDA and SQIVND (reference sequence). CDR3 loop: CAGSISSGQQYEQYF. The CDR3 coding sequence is TGTGCCGGTAGTATATCATCAGGACAACAATACGAGCAGTACTTC.

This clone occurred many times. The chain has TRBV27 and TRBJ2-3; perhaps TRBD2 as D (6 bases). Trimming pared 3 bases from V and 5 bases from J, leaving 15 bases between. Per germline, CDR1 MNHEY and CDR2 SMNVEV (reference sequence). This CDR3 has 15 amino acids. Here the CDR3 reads CASSFYSTSIDTQYF. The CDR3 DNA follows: TGTGCCAGCAGTTTTTACTCGACTAGTATAGATACGCAGTATTTT.

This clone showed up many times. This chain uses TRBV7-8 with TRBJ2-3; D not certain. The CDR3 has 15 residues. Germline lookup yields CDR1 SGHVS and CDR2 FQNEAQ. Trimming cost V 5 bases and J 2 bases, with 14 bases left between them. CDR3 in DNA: TGTGCCAGCAGCCTTCGAGCAGATTCCACAGATACGCAGTATTTT. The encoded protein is CASSLRADSTDTQYF.

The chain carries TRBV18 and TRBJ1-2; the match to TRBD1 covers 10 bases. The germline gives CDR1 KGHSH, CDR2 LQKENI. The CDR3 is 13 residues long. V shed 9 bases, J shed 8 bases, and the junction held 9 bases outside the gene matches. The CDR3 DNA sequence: TGTGCCAGTCAGAAAGGACAGGGGGAAGGCTACACCTTC. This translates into CASQKGQGEGYTF.

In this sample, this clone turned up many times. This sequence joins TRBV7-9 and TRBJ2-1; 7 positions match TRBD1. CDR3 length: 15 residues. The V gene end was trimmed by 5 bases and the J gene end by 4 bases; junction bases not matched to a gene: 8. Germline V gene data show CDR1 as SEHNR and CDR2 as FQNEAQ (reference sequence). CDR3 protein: CASSPTGTAYNEQFF. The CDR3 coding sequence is TGTGCCAGCAGCCCCACCGGGACAGCTTACAATGAGCAGTTCTTC.

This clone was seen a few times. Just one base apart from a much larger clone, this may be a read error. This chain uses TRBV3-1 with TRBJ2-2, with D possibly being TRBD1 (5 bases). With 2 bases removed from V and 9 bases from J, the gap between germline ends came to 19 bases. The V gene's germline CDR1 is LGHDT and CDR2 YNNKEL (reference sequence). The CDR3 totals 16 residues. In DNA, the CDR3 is TGTGCCAGCAGCCAAAGATCAGGGTTAGGAACCCGGGAGCTGTTTTTT. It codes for CASSQRSGLGTRELFF.

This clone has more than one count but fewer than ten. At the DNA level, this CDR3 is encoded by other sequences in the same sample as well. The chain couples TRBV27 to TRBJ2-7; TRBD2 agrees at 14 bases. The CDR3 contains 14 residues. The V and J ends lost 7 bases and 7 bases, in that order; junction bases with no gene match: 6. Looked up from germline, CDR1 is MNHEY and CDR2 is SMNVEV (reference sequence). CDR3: CASTGLAGGGEQYF. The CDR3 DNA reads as TGTGCCAGCACAGGACTAGCGGGAGGAGGAGAGCAGTACTTC.

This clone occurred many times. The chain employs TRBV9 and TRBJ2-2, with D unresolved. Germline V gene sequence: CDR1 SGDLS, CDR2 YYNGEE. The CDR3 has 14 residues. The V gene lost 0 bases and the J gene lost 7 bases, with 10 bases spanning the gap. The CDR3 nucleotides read TGTGCCAGCAGCGTAGGGCGCGCCAGCGGGGAGCTGTTTTTT. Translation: CASSVGRASGELFF.

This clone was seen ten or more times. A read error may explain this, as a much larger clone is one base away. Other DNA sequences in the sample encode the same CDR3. CDR3 sequence (DNA): TGTGCCGACAGCGGGGAGAAGAGCAATCAACCCCAGCATTTT. Its translation is CADSGEKSNQPQHF. The chain is built from TRBV19 and TRBJ1-5, with a tentative D call TRBD1 (5 bases). CDR1 is LNHDA and CDR2 is SQIVND in the germline V gene (reference sequence). CDR3 length: 14 amino acids. The full variable domain, rest sourced from reference TRBV19 and TRBJ1-5, is DGGITQSPKYLFRKEGQNVTLSCEQNLNHDAMYWYRQDPGQGLRLIYYSQIVNDFQKGDIAEGYSVSREKKESFPLTVTSAQKNPTAFYLCADSGEKSNQPQHFGDGTRLSIL.

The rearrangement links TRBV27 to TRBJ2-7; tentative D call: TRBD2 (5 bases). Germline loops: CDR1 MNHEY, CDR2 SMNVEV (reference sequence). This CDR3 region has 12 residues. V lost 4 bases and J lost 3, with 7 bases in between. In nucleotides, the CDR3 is TGTGCCAGCAGTTCGGCGGGCTACGAGCAGTACTTC. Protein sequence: CASSSAGYEQYF.

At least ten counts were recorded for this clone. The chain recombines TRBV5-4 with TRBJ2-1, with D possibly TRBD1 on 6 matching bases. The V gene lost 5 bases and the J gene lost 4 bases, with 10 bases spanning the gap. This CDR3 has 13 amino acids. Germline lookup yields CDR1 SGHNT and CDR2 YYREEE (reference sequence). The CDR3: CASSFQGYNEQFF. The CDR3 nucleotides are TGTGCCAGCAGTTTCCAGGGGTACAATGAGCAGTTCTTC.

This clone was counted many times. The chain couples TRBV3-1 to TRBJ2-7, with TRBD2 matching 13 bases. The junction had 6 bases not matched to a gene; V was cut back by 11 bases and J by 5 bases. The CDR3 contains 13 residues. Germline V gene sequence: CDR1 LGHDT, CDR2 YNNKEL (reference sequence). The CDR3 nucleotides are TGTGCCTCCAGGACTAGCGGGAGTAACGAGCAGTACTTC. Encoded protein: CASRTSGSNEQYF.

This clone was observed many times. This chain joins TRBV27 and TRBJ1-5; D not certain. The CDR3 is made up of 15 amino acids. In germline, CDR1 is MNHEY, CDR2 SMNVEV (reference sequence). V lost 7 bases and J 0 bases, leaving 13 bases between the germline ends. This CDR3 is CASTPKGNSNQPQHF. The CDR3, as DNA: TGTGCCAGCACCCCCAAGGGTAATAGCAATCAGCCCCAGCATTTT.

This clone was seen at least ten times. DNA for the CDR3: TGCAGCGTTGGGCAGGGGGGCTATGGCTACACCTTC. Residues: CSVGQGGYGYTF. This chain joins TRBV29-1 and TRBJ1-2; 7 bases fit TRBD1. V trimming: 4 bases; J trimming: 4 bases; junction bases outside the gene matches: 3. The CDR3 loop spans 12 amino acids. CDR1 and CDR2 (germline): SQVTM, ANQGSEA.

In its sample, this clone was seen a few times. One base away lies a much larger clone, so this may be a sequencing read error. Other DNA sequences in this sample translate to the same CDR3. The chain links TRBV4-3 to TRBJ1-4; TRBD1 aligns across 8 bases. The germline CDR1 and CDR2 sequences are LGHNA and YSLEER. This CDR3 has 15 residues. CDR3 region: CASSQTGGRDEKLFF. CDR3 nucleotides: TGCGCCAGCAGCCAAACAGGGGGGAGAGATGAAAAGCTGTTTTTT.

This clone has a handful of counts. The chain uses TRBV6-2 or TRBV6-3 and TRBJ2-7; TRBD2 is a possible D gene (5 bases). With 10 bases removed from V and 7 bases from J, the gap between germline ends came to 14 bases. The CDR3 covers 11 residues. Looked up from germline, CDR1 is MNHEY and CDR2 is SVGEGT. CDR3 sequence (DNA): TGTGCCACGGGGATCATGGGGGAGCAGTACTTC. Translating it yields CATGIMGEQYF.

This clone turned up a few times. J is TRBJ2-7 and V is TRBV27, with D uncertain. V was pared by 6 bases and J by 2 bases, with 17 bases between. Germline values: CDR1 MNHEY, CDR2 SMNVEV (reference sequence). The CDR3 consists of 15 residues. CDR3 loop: CASRLQTPQAYEQYF. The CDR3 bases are TGTGCCAGCAGACTACAGACACCCCAAGCCTACGAGCAGTACTTC.